This T cell receptor beta chain was found in a study of technical replicates of blood from four donors (dated by TCRdb to about 2017). Unmatched junction bases come to 6, with V trimmed by 3 bases and J by 4 bases. The CDR3 runs 15 amino acids, cysteine and phenylalanine included. Only the CDR3 portion is preserved as DNA: 45 bases, with reading frame beginning at the first base. The germline V gene encodes CDR1 MDHEN and CDR2 SYDVKM. Library construction relied on the immunoSEQ multiplex PCR assay. TCRdb took this table from immuneACCESS and kept in-frame rearrangements with V and J called. Such tables lack part of the clones; where checked against another copy, unresolved V genes explain under half of the gap, and the rest is unexplained. Across this sample there are around 16,000 clones, with 70% to 85% seen only once. The ten top clones hold 9.5% to 13% of the sample. Note on this clone: There is no known antigen for this receptor. No much larger clone is present one base from it, and per-base qualities are unavailable.

The sequence was obtained from a human donor in good health. Some clones in this sample may be carry-over from other donors' samples. The sequenced sample consisted of PBMCs. Recombination connected TRBV28 to TRBJ2-3, with 8 bases in between that match TRBD1. DNA sequence: TGTGCCAGCAGTTTCTCCTCAGGGGGCGCAGATACGCAGTATTTT. Translated, this is CASSFSSGGADTQYF.